This T cell receptor beta chain comes out of a study of blood T cell repertoires in COVID-19. Study in general: Whether acute or convalescent, the COVID-19 samples came from the United States, Italy and Spain. PBMCs, B-cell-depleted T cells, or T cells provided the cDNA or gDNA that made up the material.

Looked up from germline, CDR1 is SGHAT and CDR2 is FQNNGV. The trim removed 4 bases at V and 3 bases at J, leaving 4 bases unmatched. This CDR3 is built from 14 residues. In the original workflow: Nucleated cell counts were estimated from reference gene primer amplification. Sequencing was performed with immunoSEQ multiplex PCR; in TCRdb, only in-frame clones are kept and a portion is missing. D and trimming come from the DNA, and the V and J calls and clone size come from that table. The data contain about 170,000 clones, 80% to 90% of them singletons. The sequence was obtained from a man younger than 35 with active or convalescent COVID-19. This chain links TRBV11-2 with TRBJ2-7, with TRBD1 identical over 9 bases. The source material was peripheral blood. The CDR3, as DNA: TGTGCCAGCAGCTCGCCGGGACAGGGCTACGAGCAGTACTTC. It translates to CASSSPGQGYEQYF.